Below are 18 T cell receptor beta chains sequenced from a single sample in a study of CXCR3-negative and CXCR3-positive naive CD8 T cells. UMI-tagged TRB cDNA libraries were built via 5' RACE. TCRdb re-called the 5' RACE reads, yielding one record per CDR3 amino acid sequence without DNA. The sample table sets out tens of thousands of distinct CDR3 sequences. What was sequenced was naive CXCR3- CD8+ T cells from blood. Stated subset: CD45RO-CCR7+CD27+CD95- naive CD8+ T cells lacking CXCR3 (TNR3-). All receptors derive from a human donor in good health. Some clones in this sample may be carry-over from other donors' samples.

The gene calls are TRBV3-1 and TRBJ1-2. CDR3 length equals 18 residues. CDR1 is LGHDT, CDR2 YNNKEL, per germline (reference sequence). This CDR3 reads CASSQDFGREGPAYGYTF.

The chain joins TRBV20-1 to TRBJ2-2; TCRdb reports TRBD2, a call that lacks DNA to check it against. This CDR3 has 13 residues. CDR1 and CDR2 from the germline V gene are DFQATT and SNEGSKA (reference sequence). The CDR3 loop reads CSASSRDTGELFF.

This chain joins TRBV5-1 and TRBJ1-6; the D call from TCRdb, TRBD1, cannot be confirmed without DNA. This CDR3 has 14 amino acids. The germline gives CDR1 SGHRS, CDR2 YFSETQ. The CDR3 protein is CATSTGGDNSPLHF.

V is TRBV4-1 and J is TRBJ2-2; the D gene TCRdb calls, TRBD1, cannot be checked with no DNA. The CDR3 runs to 15 residues. The germline V gene encodes CDR1 MGHRA and CDR2 YSYEKL. CDR3 loop: CASSHLQGNTGELFF.

V usage is TRBV29-1 and J usage is TRBJ1-4. This CDR3 has 11 residues. Germline V CDR1 and CDR2: SQVTM, ANQGSEA. CDR3 amino acids: CSGIGNEKLFF.

This chain joins TRBV7-9 and TRBJ2-1; the TCRdb call, TRBD2, lacks DNA for checking. CDR1 and CDR2 from the germline V gene are SEHNR and FQNEAQ (reference sequence). This CDR3 contains 14 residues. The CDR3 loop reads CASSLLAGFNEQFF.

This rearrangement joins TRBV11-3 to TRBJ2-3; TCRdb's assignment of TRBD1 cannot be checked, as there is no DNA. Per germline, CDR1 SGHNT and CDR2 YENEEA. This CDR3 is built from 14 residues. The CDR3 loop is CASSTGTGTDTQYF.

This chain links TRBV20-1 with TRBJ2-3; TCRdb's D call, TRBD1, is unchecked because there is no DNA. This CDR3 is built from 15 residues. Germline CDR1 reads DFQATT; CDR2 reads SNEGSKA (reference sequence). CDR3: CSARGTGSYPDTQYF.

The V call is TRBV29-1, the J call TRBJ1-2; TCRdb's D call, TRBD1, is unchecked because there is no DNA. This CDR3 comprises 16 residues. Per the germline V gene, CDR1 is SQVTM and CDR2 is ANQGSEA. The CDR3 reads CSVLVPRDRVNYGYTF.

This chain links TRBV7-6 with TRBJ1-2; there is no DNA to check the TCRdb D call of TRBD1. Germline V gene lookup returns CDR1 SGHVS and CDR2 FNYEAQ. The CDR3 is made up of 14 amino acids. The CDR3: CASSARQGNYGYTF.

This chain uses TRBV4-3 with TRBJ2-6; TCRdb returns TRBD2, unconfirmable since there is no DNA. This CDR3 is built from 20 residues. The germline CDR1 and CDR2 sequences are LGHNA and YSLEER. This CDR3 is CASSQERAGGPRAGANVLTF.

The rearrangement links TRBV12-2 to TRBJ1-1. TRBV12-2 is recorded as a pseudogene. There are 11 residues in the CDR3. The CDR3 protein is CASRLGQKAFF.

The V gene is TRBV15, the J gene TRBJ2-2. Germline V CDR1 and CDR2: LNHNV, YYDKDF (reference sequence). This CDR3 spans 13 amino acids. The CDR3 sequence is CATVEDYAGELFF.

V gene TRBV3-1 combines with J gene TRBJ2-1; TCRdb outputs TRBD2, but without DNA this stays unchecked. The CDR3 loop spans 17 amino acids. Germline lookup yields CDR1 LGHDT and CDR2 YNNKEL (reference sequence). This chain's CDR3 is CASSPPTSGQSYNEQFF.

The rearrangement links TRBV10-2 to TRBJ2-3. Germline lookup yields CDR1 WSHSY and CDR2 SAAADI. The CDR3 extends over 14 amino acids. The CDR3 reads CASSDQSAADTQYF.

V and J are TRBV9 and TRBJ1-1. The germline V gene encodes CDR1 SGDLS and CDR2 YYNGEE. The CDR3 extends over 14 amino acids. CDR3 amino acids: CASSVPISNTEAFF.

This chain uses TRBV10-2 with TRBJ1-1. There are 18 residues in the CDR3. Germline-derived CDR1 and CDR2 are WSHSY and SAAADI. This CDR3 reads CASSESGPEIGSNTEAFF.

The gene calls are TRBV14 and TRBJ2-1; absent DNA, TCRdb's TRBD1 call cannot be checked. Germline-derived CDR1 and CDR2 are SGHDN and FVKESK. This CDR3 comprises 14 residues. The CDR3: CASSQRGAYNEQFF.